This T cell receptor beta chain comes out of a study of T cell responses to AZD1222 COVID-19 vaccine. Study results and limitations: Clonal diversity may have been underestimated, and the donors were mostly white British, with more females than males.

With 0 bases removed from V and 0 bases from J, the gap between germline ends came to 19 bases. The CDR3 has 19 amino acids. Germline V gene sequence: CDR1 KGHSH, CDR2 LQKENI. Clones were sequenced by immunoSEQ multiplex PCR, and TCRdb holds only the in-frame ones, with some missing. The table includes 80,000 to 100,000 clones, approximately 83% detected once. A word on this clone: Its antigen is currently unknown.

The clonotype comes from an adult who received the AZD1222 COVID-19 vaccine. Specimen: peripheral blood, collected 28 days after the second AZD1222 dose. The gene calls are TRBV18 and TRBJ2-3; either TRBD1 or TRBD2 may supply D (5 bases each). The CDR3 here is CASSPPPGRALTSTDTQYF. The CDR3 DNA reads as TGTGCCAGCTCACCACCGCCGGGACGGGCACTAACTAGCACAGATACGCAGTATTTT. The complete variable domain, with remaining parts taken from reference TRBV18 and TRBJ2-3, reads NAGVMQNPRHLVRRRGQEARLRCSPMKGHSHVYWYRQLPEEGLKFMVYLQKENIIDESGMPKERFSAEFPKEGPSILRIQQVVRGDSAAYFCASSPPPGRALTSTDTQYFGPGTRLTVL.